The present entry profiles one TCR beta chain with its context. The germline V gene has CDR1 LGHDT and CDR2 YNNKEL (reference sequence). CDR3 length: 15 residues. The germline V and J ends were trimmed by 3 bases and 1 base, with 13 bases remaining between them. When the RNA was reverse transcribed, random hexamers were used with an input of roughly 0.5 to 1 ug. In TCRdb, the immunoSEQ multiplex PCR reads were re-called with MiXCR into one record per CDR3 protein. There are some 260,000 distinct CDR3 sequences in the sample; about 88% occur only once, and 0.095% to 0.14% lies in the top ten. The data belong to a study of CD8 T cells in Susac syndrome.

This sequence joins TRBV3-1 and TRBJ2-7; no reliable D call. Specimen: CD8+ T cells from PBMCs. The sequence was obtained from a human donor with multiple sclerosis. DNA for the CDR3: TGTGCCAGCAGCCACCCCCGGGTCGATTCCTACGAGCAGTACTTC. It codes for CASSHPRVDSYEQYF.